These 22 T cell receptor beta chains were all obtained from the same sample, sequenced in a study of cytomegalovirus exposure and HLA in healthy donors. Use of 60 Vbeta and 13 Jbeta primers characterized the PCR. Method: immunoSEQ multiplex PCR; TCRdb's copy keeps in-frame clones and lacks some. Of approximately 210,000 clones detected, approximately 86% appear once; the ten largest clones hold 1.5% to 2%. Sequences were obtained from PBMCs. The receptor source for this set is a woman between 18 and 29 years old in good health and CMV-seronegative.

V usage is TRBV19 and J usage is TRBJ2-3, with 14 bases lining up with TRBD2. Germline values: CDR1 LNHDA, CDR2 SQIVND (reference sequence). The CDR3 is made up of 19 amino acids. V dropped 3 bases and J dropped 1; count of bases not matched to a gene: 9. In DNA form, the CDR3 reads TGTGCCAGTAGTATGGGACTAGCGGGAGCGCTTCCCGGCACAGATACGCAGTATTTT. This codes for CASSMGLAGALPGTDTQYF. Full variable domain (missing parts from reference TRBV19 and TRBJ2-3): DGGITQSPKYLFRKEGQNVTLSCEQNLNHDAMYWYRQDPGQGLRLIYYSQIVNDFQKGDIAEGYSVSREKKESFPLTVTSAQKNPTAFYLCASSMGLAGALPGTDTQYFGPGTRLTVL.

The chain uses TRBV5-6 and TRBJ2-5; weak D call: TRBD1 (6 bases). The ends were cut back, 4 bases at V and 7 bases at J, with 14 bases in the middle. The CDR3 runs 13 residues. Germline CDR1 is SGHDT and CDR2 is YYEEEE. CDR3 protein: CASSNRALGTQYF. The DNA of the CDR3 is TGTGCCAGCAGCAACAGGGCTTTGGGGACCCAGTACTTC.

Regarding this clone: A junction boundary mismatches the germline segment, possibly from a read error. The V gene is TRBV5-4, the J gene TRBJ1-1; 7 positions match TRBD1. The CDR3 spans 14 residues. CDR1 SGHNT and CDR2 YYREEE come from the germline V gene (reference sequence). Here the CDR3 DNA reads TGTGCCAGCAGCCAGGACAGGAGGAACCCTGAAGCTTTCTTT. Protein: CASSQDRRNPEAFF. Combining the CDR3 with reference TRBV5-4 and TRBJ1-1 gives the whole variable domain ETGVTQSPTHLIKTRGQQVTLRCSSQSGHNTVSWYQQALGQGPQFIFQYYREEENGRGNFPPRFSGLQFPNYSSELNVNALELDDSALYLCASSQDRRNPEAFFGQGTRLTVV.

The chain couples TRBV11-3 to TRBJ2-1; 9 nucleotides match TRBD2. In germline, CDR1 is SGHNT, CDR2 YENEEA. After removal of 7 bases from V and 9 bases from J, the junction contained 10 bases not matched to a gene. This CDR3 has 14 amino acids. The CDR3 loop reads CASKGGREGSEQFF. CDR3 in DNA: TGTGCCAGCAAGGGCGGGAGGGAGGGCAGTGAGCAGTTCTTC.

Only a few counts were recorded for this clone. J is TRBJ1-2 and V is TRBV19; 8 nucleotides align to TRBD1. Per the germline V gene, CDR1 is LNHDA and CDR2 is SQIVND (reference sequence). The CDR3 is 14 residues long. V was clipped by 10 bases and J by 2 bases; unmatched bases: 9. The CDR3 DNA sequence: TGTGCCACCAAACCGACAGGGGACAACTATGGCTACACCTTC. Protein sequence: CATKPTGDNYGYTF.

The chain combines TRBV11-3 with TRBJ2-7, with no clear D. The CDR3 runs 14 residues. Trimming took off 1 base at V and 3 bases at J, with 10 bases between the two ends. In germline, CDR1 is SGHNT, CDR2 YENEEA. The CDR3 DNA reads TGTGCCAGCAGCTTAGGATTAGAGCTCTACGAGCAGTACTTC. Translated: CASSLGLELYEQYF.

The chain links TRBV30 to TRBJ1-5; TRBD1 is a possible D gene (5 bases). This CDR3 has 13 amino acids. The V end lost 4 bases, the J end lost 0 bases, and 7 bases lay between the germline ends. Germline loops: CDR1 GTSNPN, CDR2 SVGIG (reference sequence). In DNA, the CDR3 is TGTGCCTGGACAGGACATAGCAATCAGCCCCAGCATTTT. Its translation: CAWTGHSNQPQHF.

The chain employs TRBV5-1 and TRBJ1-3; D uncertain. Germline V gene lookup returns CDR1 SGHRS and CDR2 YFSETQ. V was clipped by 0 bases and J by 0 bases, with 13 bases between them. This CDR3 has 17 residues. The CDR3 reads CASSLGSNSFSGNTIYF. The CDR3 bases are TGCGCCAGCAGCTTGGGTTCAAACTCCTTCTCTGGAAACACCATATATTTT.

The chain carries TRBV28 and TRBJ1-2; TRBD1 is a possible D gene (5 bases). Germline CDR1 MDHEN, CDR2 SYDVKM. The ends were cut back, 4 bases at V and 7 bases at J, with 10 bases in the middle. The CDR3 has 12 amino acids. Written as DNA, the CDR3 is TGTGCCAGCAGTTGGGGGGTCCGTGGCTACACCTTC. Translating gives CASSWGVRGYTF.

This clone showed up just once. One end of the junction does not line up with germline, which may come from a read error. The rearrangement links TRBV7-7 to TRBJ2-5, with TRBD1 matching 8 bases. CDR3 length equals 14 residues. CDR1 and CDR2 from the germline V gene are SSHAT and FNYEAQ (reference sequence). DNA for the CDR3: TGTGCTAGCAGCGTACGACAGGGGATGGAGACCCAGTACTTC. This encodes CASSVRQGMETQYF. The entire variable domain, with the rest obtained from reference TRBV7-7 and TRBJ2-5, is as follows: GAGVSQSPRYKVTKRGQDVTLRCDPISSHATLYWYQQALGQGPEFLTYFNYEAQPDKSGLPSDRFSAERPEGSISTLTIQRTEQRDSAMYRCASSVRQGMETQYFGPGTRLLVL.

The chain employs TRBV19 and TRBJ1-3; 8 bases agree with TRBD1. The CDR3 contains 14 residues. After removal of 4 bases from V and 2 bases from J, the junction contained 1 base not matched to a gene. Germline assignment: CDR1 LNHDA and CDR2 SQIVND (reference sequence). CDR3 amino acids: CASSTTGAGNTIYF. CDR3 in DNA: TGTGCCAGTAGTACGACAGGGGCTGGAAACACCATATATTTT.

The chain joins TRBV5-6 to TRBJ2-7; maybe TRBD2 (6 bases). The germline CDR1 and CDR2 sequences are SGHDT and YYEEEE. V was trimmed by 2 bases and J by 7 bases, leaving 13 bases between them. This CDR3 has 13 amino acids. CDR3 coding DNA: TGTGCCAGCAGCTTTCAGGCGGCGGGGGAGCAGTACTTC. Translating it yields CASSFQAAGEQYF.

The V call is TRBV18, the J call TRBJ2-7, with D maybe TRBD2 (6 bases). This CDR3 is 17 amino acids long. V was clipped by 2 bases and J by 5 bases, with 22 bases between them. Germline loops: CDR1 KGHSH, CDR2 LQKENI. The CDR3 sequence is CASSPNDLTGEVHEQYF. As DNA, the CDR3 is TGTGCCAGCTCACCAAATGACCTAACGGGAGAAGTCCACGAGCAGTACTTC. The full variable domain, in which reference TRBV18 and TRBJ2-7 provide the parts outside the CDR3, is NAGVMQNPRHLVRRRGQEARLRCSPMKGHSHVYWYRQLPEEGLKFMVYLQKENIIDESGMPKERFSAEFPKEGPSILRIQQVVRGDSAAYFCASSPNDLTGEVHEQYFGPGTRLTVT.

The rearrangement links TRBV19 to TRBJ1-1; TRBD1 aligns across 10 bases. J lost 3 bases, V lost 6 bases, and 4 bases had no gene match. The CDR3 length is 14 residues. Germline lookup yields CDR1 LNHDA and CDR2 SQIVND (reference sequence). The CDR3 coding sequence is TGTGCCAGTAGCCCCGGGACAGGGGACACTGAAGCTTTCTTT. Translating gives CASSPGTGDTEAFF.

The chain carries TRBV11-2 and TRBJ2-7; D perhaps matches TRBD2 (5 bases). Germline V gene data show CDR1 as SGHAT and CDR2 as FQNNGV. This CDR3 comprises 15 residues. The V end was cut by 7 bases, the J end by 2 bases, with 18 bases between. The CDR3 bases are TGTGCCAGCACCCAACCGAGGGAATCTACCTACGAGCAGTACTTC. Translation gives CASTQPRESTYEQYF.

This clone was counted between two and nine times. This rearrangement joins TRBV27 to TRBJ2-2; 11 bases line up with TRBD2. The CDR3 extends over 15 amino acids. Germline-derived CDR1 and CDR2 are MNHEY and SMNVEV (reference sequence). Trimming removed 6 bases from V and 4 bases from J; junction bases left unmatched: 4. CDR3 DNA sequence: TGTGCCAGCAGCGATGGGACTAGCGGCACCGGGGAGCTGTTTTTT. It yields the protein CASSDGTSGTGELFF.

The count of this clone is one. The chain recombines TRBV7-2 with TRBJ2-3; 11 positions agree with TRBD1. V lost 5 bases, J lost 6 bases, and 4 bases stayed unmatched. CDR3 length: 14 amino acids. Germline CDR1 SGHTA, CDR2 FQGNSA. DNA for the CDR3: TGTGCCAGCAGCCCGAGGACAGGGGGCGATACGCAGTATTTT. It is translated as CASSPRTGGDTQYF.

The CDR3 nucleotides read TGTGCCAGCAGTGGAGATATGGACTCAACTAATGAAAAACTGTTTTTT. Translating gives CASSGDMDSTNEKLFF. The rearrangement uses TRBV6-1 and TRBJ1-4; D call uncertain. Germline V CDR1 and CDR2: MNHNS, SASEGT. Trimming pared 4 bases from V and 0 bases from J, leaving 12 bases between. The CDR3 runs to 16 residues.

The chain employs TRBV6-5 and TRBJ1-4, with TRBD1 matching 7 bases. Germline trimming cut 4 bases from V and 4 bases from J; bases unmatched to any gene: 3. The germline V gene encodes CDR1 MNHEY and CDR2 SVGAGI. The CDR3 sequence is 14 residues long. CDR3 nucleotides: TGTGCCAGCAGTTCGGGACAGATTAATGAAAAACTGTTTTTT. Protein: CASSSGQINEKLFF.

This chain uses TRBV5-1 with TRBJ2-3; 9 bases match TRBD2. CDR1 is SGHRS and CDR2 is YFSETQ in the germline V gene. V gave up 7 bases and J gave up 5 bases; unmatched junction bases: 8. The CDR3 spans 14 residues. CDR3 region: CASGERGAGDTQYF. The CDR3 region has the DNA TGCGCCAGCGGGGAGCGGGGGGCAGGAGATACGCAGTATTTT.

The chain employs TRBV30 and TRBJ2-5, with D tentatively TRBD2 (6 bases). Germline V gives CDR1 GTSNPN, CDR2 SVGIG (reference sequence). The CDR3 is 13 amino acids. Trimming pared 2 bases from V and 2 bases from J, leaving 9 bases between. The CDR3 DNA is TGTGCCTGGAGTAAGGGGACTCAAGAGACCCAGTACTTC. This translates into CAWSKGTQETQYF.

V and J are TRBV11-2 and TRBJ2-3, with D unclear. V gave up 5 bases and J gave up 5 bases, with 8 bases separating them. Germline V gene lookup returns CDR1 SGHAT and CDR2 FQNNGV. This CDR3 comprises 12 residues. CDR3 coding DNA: TGTGCCAGCAGCCCTAGGAGAGATACGCAGTATTTT. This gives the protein CASSPRRDTQYF.